The 11 T cell receptor beta chains below come from one sample, sequenced in a study of blood T cell repertoires in COVID-19. The method was immunoSEQ multiplex PCR; TCRdb's version includes in-frame clones alone and lacks a portion of them. The profile shows 60,000 or so clones, approximately 88% of them singletons. The sequenced sample consisted of peripheral blood. The source is a man aged 25 to 40 with COVID-19, enrolled during active disease.

The J gene is TRBJ2-3, the V gene TRBV29-1; no clear D. V lost 3 bases, J lost 3 bases, and 13 bases lay in between. Germline-derived CDR1 and CDR2 are SQVTM and ANQGSEA. The CDR3 totals 14 residues. The CDR3 sequence: CSVEAARITDTQYF. The CDR3 region has the DNA TGCAGCGTTGAGGCGGCGAGGATTACAGATACGCAGTATTTT.

The CDR3 spells CASSSGGRGYNEQFF. The CDR3 DNA reads TGTGCCAGCAGCTCGGGCGGGAGAGGTTACAATGAGCAGTTCTTC. This chain uses TRBV28 with TRBJ2-1; 7 positions match TRBD2. V trimming: 6 bases; J trimming: 4 bases; junction bases outside the gene matches: 9. Per the germline V gene, CDR1 is MDHEN and CDR2 is SYDVKM. This CDR3 comprises 15 residues.

The chain uses TRBV10-3 and TRBJ2-3, with unresolved D. This CDR3 spans 15 amino acids. Germline V CDR1 and CDR2: ENHRY, SYGVKD. Trimming took off 3 bases at V and 6 bases at J, with 16 bases between the two ends. In nucleotides, the CDR3 is TGTGCCATCAGTGATCAGGTAGAAGTAGGTGATACGCAGTATTTT. Amino acids: CAISDQVEVGDTQYF.

This clone came up once. The chain links TRBV28 to TRBJ1-6; 8 nucleotides line up with TRBD1. The V gene's germline CDR1 is MDHEN and CDR2 SYDVKM. The CDR3 has 15 residues. Trimming cost V 5 bases and J 10 bases; bases outside gene matches: 10. CDR3 bases: TGTGCCAGCAGTGCATCGACAGGGGTAGGGTCACCCCTCCACTTT. Its translation is CASSASTGVGSPLHF.

The chain employs TRBV18 and TRBJ2-3; 7 bases are shared with TRBD2. The ends lost 3 bases at V and 3 bases at J; junction bases unmatched: 6. The germline V gene has CDR1 KGHSH and CDR2 LQKENI. This CDR3 has 15 residues. The CDR3 nucleotides read TGTGCCAGCTCACCCGTGCAGGGAGGGACAGATACGCAGTATTTT. Its protein product is CASSPVQGGTDTQYF.

This chain connects TRBV2 to TRBJ1-4; D remains ambiguous. The CDR3 runs 13 residues. Per the germline V gene, CDR1 is SNHLY and CDR2 is FYNNEI. Trimming stripped 5 bases from V and 8 bases from J, with 12 bases between. The CDR3 loop is CASSYSTEEKLFF. CDR3 nucleotides: TGTGCCAGCAGTTACTCGACGGAGGAAAAACTGTTTTTT.

DNA of the CDR3: TGCAGCGTTGACACAGGGATAGAGGGCAATGAGCAGTTCTTC. As protein: CSVDTGIEGNEQFF. This sequence joins TRBV29-1 and TRBJ2-1; TRBD1 is a possible D gene (6 bases). This CDR3 is built from 14 residues. Trimming took off 3 bases at V and 6 bases at J, with 15 bases between the two ends. Germline loops: CDR1 SQVTM, CDR2 ANQGSEA.

The chain is built from TRBV19 and TRBJ1-2; unclear D gene. V lost 2 bases to trimming and J lost 4 bases, with 8 bases between them. This CDR3 comprises 13 residues. Per the germline V gene, CDR1 is LNHDA and CDR2 is SQIVND (reference sequence). The CDR3 here is CASSIQAAYGYTF. The CDR3 nucleotides are TGTGCCAGTAGTATACAGGCCGCCTATGGCTACACCTTC.

CDR3 DNA sequence: TGTGCCAGCAGCTTAAGACAGGGGGCACGCAATCAGCCCCAGCATTTT. Protein sequence: CASSLRQGARNQPQHF. The chain employs TRBV7-8 and TRBJ1-5; 10 nucleotides align to TRBD1. The trim removed 2 bases at V and 2 bases at J, leaving 3 bases unmatched. Germline-derived CDR1 and CDR2 are SGHVS and FQNEAQ. The CDR3 loop spans 16 amino acids.

The table lists this clone with a few counts. The chain has TRBV28 and TRBJ1-2, with a tentative D call TRBD1 (6 bases). CDR1 is MDHEN and CDR2 is SYDVKM in the germline V gene. Between the trimmed V and J ends, which lost 2 bases and 7 bases, there was a span of 17 bases. This CDR3 has 15 residues. In DNA form, the CDR3 reads TGTGCCAGCAGTTTAGACTTCGGGGGGCCCTTTGGCTACACCTTC. Encoded protein: CASSLDFGGPFGYTF.

The chain couples TRBV28 to TRBJ1-2, with a weak D call TRBD1 (6 bases). Trimming took off 8 bases at V and 7 bases at J, with 17 bases between the two ends. Germline V CDR1 and CDR2: MDHEN, SYDVKM. The CDR3 totals 13 residues. The CDR3 here is CASYLTGIGGYTF. CDR3 nucleotide sequence: TGTGCCAGCTATTTAACAGGGATCGGTGGCTACACCTTC.